Listed here is a single TCR beta chain. Its cognate antigen is unknown. Sequencing used immunoSEQ version 4 in survey mode. Profiling relied on immunoSEQ multiplex PCR, and the TCRdb table lists in-frame clones only, not all of them. The sample includes about 39,000 clones, more than 75% of them seen just once. These data are taken from a study of persistence of HIV-infected CD4 T cells. Study in general: CD4+ T cells responding to CMV or HIV-1 Gag were isolated.

The V end lost 6 bases, the J end lost 2 bases, and 17 bases lay between the germline ends. CDR3 size: 15 residues. Germline CDR1 and CDR2: MNHEY and SMNVEV (reference sequence). An overlapping HIV-1 Gag peptide pool stimulated these cells at 1 ug/peptide/mL. CD40L/CD69 double-negative CD45RO-high memory CD4+ T cells were collected. The starting material was cultured CD4+ T cells from PBMCs, obtained from a patient who received antiretroviral therapy. The chain combines TRBV27 with TRBJ2-7; D may correspond to TRBD1 or TRBD2 (5 bases each). This clonotype originated in an adult with HIV. The donor label of this sample is uncertain. The CDR3 DNA follows: TGTGCCAGCAGCCCGTCCGGGGTGGGGGCCTACGAGCAGTACTTC. This sequence encodes CASSPSGVGAYEQYF.